The clone carrying this T cell receptor beta chain was counted only a few times. This specimen belongs to a study of T cells in tuberculosis. The time point: new active TB diagnosis, blood taken before or within 7 days of starting treatment. TCRdb's copy holds only in-frame clones and misses some; the assay was immunoSEQ multiplex PCR. The sample includes some 31,000 clones, about 82% seen only once; the top ten take about 5%. The CDR3 consists of 13 residues. V gave up 4 bases and J gave up 3 bases, with 10 bases separating them. Germline V gives CDR1 GTSNPN, CDR2 SVGIG (reference sequence). The rearrangement uses TRBV30 and TRBJ1-5, with unresolved D. The TCR originated in an adult with tuberculosis. The sample in question was PBMCs, obtained at tuberculosis diagnosis. In nucleotides, the CDR3 is TGTGCCTGGACAGAACAGCCCAATCAGCCCCAGCATTTT. It yields the protein CAWTEQPNQPQHF.